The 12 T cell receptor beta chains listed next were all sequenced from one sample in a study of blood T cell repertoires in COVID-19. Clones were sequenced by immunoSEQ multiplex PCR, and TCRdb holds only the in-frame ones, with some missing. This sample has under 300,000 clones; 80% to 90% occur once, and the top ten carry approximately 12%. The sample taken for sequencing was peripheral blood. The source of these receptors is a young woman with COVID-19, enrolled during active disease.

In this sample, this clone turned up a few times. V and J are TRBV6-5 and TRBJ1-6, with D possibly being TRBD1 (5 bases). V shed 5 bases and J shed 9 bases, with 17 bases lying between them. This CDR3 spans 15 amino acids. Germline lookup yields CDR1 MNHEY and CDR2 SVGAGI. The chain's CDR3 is CASSLSRGDGSPLHF. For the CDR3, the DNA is TGTGCCAGCAGTCTAAGCCGGGGGGACGGTTCACCCCTCCACTTT.

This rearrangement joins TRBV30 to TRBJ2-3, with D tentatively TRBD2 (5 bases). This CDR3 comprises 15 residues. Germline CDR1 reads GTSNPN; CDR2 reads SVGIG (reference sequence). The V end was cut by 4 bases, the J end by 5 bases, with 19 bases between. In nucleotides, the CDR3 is TGTGCCTGGACCAGCCGAGACTATAACAGAGATACGCAGTATTTT. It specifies CAWTSRDYNRDTQYF.

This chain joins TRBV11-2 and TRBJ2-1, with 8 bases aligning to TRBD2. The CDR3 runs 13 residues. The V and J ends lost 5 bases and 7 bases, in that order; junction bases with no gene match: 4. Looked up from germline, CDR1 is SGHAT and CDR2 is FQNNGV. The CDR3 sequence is CASSLSGGNEQFF. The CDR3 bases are TGTGCCAGCAGCCTATCGGGGGGGAATGAGCAGTTCTTC.

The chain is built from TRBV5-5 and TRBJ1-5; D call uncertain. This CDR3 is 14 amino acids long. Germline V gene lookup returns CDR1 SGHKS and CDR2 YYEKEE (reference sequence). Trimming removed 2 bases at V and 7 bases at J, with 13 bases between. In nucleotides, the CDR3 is TGTGCCAGCAGCTTCTTACGGGAGGGACAGCCCCAGCATTTT. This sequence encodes CASSFLREGQPQHF.

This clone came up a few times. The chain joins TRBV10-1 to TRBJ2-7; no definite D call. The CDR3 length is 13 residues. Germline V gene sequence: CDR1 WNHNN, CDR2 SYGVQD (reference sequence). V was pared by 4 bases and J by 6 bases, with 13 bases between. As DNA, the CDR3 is TGCGCCAGCAGTGTCGACCCGGCGGCCGAGCAGTACTTC. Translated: CASSVDPAAEQYF.

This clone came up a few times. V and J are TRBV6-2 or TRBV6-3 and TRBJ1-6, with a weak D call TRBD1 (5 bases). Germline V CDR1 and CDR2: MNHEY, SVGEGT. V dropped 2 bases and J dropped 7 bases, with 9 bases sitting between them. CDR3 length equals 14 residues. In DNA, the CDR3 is TGTGCCAGCAGTTACAAGGGGTACAATTCACCCCTCCACTTT. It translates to CASSYKGYNSPLHF.

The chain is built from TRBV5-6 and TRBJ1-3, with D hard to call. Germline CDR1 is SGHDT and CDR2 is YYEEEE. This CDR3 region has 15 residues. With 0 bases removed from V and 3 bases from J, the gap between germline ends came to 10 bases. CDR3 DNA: TGTGCCAGCAGCTTGGGCGGATTCGGTGGAAACACCATATATTTT. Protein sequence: CASSLGGFGGNTIYF.

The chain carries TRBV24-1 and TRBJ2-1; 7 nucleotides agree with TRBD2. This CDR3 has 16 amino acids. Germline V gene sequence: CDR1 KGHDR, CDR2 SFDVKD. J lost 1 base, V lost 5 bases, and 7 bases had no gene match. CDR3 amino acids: CATSGSERGSYNEQFF. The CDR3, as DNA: TGTGCCACCAGTGGGTCGGAGCGGGGTTCCTACAATGAGCAGTTCTTC.

CDR3 sequence (DNA): TGTGCCAGCAGCCGACTCAACCCCCCGAACACTGAAGCTTTCTTT. Translated: CASSRLNPPNTEAFF. This chain joins TRBV3-1 (or the pseudogene TRBV3-2) and TRBJ1-1; D is undetermined. Germline lookup yields CDR1 LGHDT and CDR2 YNNKEL (reference sequence). Trimming removed 4 bases from V and 1 base from J, with 13 bases in between. CDR3 length equals 15 residues.

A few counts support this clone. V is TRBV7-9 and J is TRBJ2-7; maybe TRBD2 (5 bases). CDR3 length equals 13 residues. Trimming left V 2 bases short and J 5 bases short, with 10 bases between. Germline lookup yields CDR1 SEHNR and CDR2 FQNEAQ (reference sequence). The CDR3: CASSLPGFHEQYF. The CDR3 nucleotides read TGTGCCAGCAGCTTACCGGGGTTTCACGAGCAGTACTTC.

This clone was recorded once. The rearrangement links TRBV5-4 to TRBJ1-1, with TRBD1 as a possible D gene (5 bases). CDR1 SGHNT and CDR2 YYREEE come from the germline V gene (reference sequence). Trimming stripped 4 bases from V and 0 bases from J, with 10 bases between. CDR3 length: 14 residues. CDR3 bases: TGTGCCAGCAGCATGGAGGGGATGAACACTGAAGCTTTCTTT. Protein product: CASSMEGMNTEAFF.

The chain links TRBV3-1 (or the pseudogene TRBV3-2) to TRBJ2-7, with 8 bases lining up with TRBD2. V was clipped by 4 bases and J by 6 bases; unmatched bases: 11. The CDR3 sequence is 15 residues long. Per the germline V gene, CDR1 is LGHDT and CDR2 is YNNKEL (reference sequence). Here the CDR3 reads CASSRAPGLDREQYF. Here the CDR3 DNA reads TGTGCCAGCAGCCGCGCGCCGGGACTAGATCGCGAGCAGTACTTC.